The rows below give T cell receptor beta chains drawn from one sample of a study of human T cells and chemical hapten exposure. TCRdb independently ran MiXCR on the RACE reads; one entry per CDR3 protein. The table includes approximately 370,000 distinct CDR3 sequences, approximately 5.8% detected once. The sample consisted of whole blood, taken in connection with sensitization to the hapten diphenylcyclopropenone (DPC). All receptors derive from a woman between 18 and 29 years old with alopecia areata. Some clones in this sample may be carry-over from other donors' samples. Each CDR3 is given with its conserved first and last residue. A D gene is named only where the DNA matches it firmly. The size field is filled for only some rows; it gives once, few, many or a size class.

>15|TRBV7-2|-|TRBJ2-1|few
TGTGCCAGCAGCTTGAACGGGGGGCCAGGCAATGAGCAGTTCTTC
CASSLNGGPGNEQFF
>15|TRBV20-1|-|TRBJ1-5|few
TGCAGTGTCCCCCAGGGACGCGGGCGGAATCAGCCCCAGCATTTT
CSVPQGRGRNQPQHF
>14|TRBV7-3|-|TRBJ1-6|many
TGTGCCAGCAGCTTGGGGACACTAAATTCACCCCTCCACTTT
CASSLGTLNSPLHF
>15|TRBV7-7|-|TRBJ1-4|few
TGTGCTAGCAGCTTAGGAGTGGGCCCTAATGAAAAACTGTTTTTT
CASSLGVGPNEKLFF
>16|TRBV12-3/TRBV12-4|-|TRBJ1-6|-
TGTGCCAGCAGCTCAGGAGCGGGAGCCGGGAATTCACCCCTCCACTTT
CASSSGAGAGNSPLHF
>16|TRBV10-3|TRBD2|TRBJ2-3|-
TGTGCCATCATATCTACTAGCGGGGGGGCTGCGGATACGCAGTATTTT
CAIISTSGGAADTQYF
>15|TRBV5-1|-|TRBJ2-1|many
TGCGCCAGCAGCTTGGAGGCAACAGGGCCCAATGAGCAGTTCTTC
CASSLEATGPNEQFF
>15|TRBV7-2|-|TRBJ1-2|many
TGTGCCAGCAGCTTAGGGGCAGGTGCTAACTATGGCTACACCTTC
CASSLGAGANYGYTF
>15|TRBV7-8|TRBD1|TRBJ1-2|few
TGTGCCAGCTCAAAGGACAGGGGAAGCTTAGATGGCTACACCTTC
CASSKDRGSLDGYTF
>18|TRBV6-5|-|TRBJ2-6|few
TGTGCCAGCAGTTACTCCCGGCAGGCCGTTGGCGGGGCCAACGTCCTGACTTTC
CASSYSRQAVGGANVLTF
>14|TRBV6-6|-|TRBJ1-4|many
TGTGCCAGCAGTTCACAGGGTCTGGTTGAAAAACTGTTTTTT
CASSSQGLVEKLFF
>17|TRBV10-3|TRBD2|TRBJ2-5|many
TGTGCCATCAGTGACCGGCTAGCGGGGGTTACTCAAGAGACCCAGTACTTC
CAISDRLAGVTQETQYF
>15|TRBV5-1|-|TRBJ2-3|few
TGCGCCAGCAGCTTGACTGAGCCCGACACAGATACGCAGTATTTT
CASSLTEPDTDTQYF
>15|TRBV20-1|TRBD2|TRBJ2-1|few
TGCAGTGCTAGAGATCCACGGGGGGACTACAATGAGCAGTTCTTC
CSARDPRGDYNEQFF
>20|TRBV15|TRBD1|TRBJ2-6|-
TGTGCCACCAGCAGACAGGTTTGGGACAGGGGATGGTCTGGGGCCAACGTCCTGACTTTC
CATSRQVWDRGWSGANVLTF
>14|TRBV7-3|TRBD1|TRBJ1-5|many
TGTGCCAGCAGCCTAGGACAGGCCAATCAGCCCCAGCATTTT
CASSLGQANQPQHF
>15|TRBV7-2|-|TRBJ1-2|-
TGTGCCAGCAGCAAACCGGGACTCCTCCCGGACGGCTACACCTTC
CASSKPGLLPDGYTF
>13|TRBV5-4|-|TRBJ2-7|-
TGTGCCAGCAGAGACGGCCGAGCCTACGAGCAGTACTTC
CASRDGRAYEQYF
>16|TRBV20-1|-|TRBJ2-3|many
TGCAGTGCTAGAGACCCTACGGGGGAAGGCACAGATACGCAGTATTTT
CSARDPTGEGTDTQYF
>17|TRBV12-3/TRBV12-4|TRBD2|TRBJ2-5|many
TGTGCCAGCAGTATCGGGACTAGCGGGGGAATCCAAGAGACCCAGTACTTC
CASSIGTSGGIQETQYF
>17|TRBV5-4|-|TRBJ1-3|-
TGTGCCAGCAGCTTGGGGTTCGCGGATAACTCTGGAAACACCATATATTTT
CASSLGFADNSGNTIYF
>15|TRBV6-5|TRBD1|TRBJ1-2|few
TGTGCCAGCAGCCCAATTGGGACAGGGGAGTACGGCTACACCTTC
CASSPIGTGEYGYTF
>19|TRBV18|TRBD2|TRBJ2-1|-
TGTGCCAGCTCACCAATTCCGTCGCTAGCGGGGGGGCCGCGGGGTGAGCAGTTCTTC
CASSPIPSLAGGPRGEQFF
>15|TRBV28|TRBD1|TRBJ1-4|many
TGTGCCAGCAGTTTCGAAGGGACAGCTAATGAAAAACTGTTTTTT
CASSFEGTANEKLFF
>18|TRBV11-2|TRBD1|TRBJ1-6|-
TGTGCCAGCAGCTCCACCCGGGACAGGGGACCGATAAATTCACCCCTCCACTTT
CASSSTRDRGPINSPLHF
>14|TRBV2|-|TRBJ2-7|many
TGTGCCGGCTCGATCAGCGGCCTCTCCTACGAGCAGTACTTC
CAGSISGLSYEQYF
>14|TRBV5-1|-|TRBJ1-1|many
TGCGCCAGCAGCTCTGGGACCCAGAACACTGAAGCTTTCTTT
CASSSGTQNTEAFF
>14|TRBV10-3|-|TRBJ2-2|-
TGTGCCATCACCCCCACAGAGTACGGCGGGGAGCTGTTTTTT
CAITPTEYGGELFF
>12|TRBV12-3/TRBV12-4|-|TRBJ2-7|few
TGTGCCAGCAGCCCTGGAGACCGGGAGCAGTACTTC
CASSPGDREQYF
>16|TRBV24-1|-|TRBJ2-2|many
TGTGCCACCAGTGATTTCCGTGACTCCCCCGGCGGGGAGCTGTTTTTT
CATSDFRDSPGGELFF
>13|TRBV7-2|-|TRBJ1-6|many
TGTGCCAGCAGGAGAGACGAGGGTTCACCCCTCCACTTT
CASRRDEGSPLHF
>15|TRBV29-1|TRBD2|TRBJ2-3|many
TGCAGCGTTAACCCGACTAGCGGGGGTGGAGATACGCAGTATTTT
CSVNPTSGGGDTQYF
>15|TRBV4-3|-|TRBJ2-1|-
TGCGCCAGCAGCCAAGTTATGACGACCTACAATGAGCAGTTCTTC
CASSQVMTTYNEQFF
>15|TRBV20-1|-|TRBJ2-3|many
TGCAGTGCTAGCCGGACTCTATCGAGCACAGATACGCAGTATTTT
CSASRTLSSTDTQYF
>14|TRBV20-1|-|TRBJ2-1|-
TGCAGTGTCCCAAAGGGGGGACTCTACAATGAGCAGTTCTTC
CSVPKGGLYNEQFF
>14|TRBV10-3|TRBD1|TRBJ1-2|-
TGTGCCATCAGTCTGACAGGGGCTAACTATGGCTACACCTTC
CAISLTGANYGYTF
>15|TRBV6-2/TRBV6-3|-|TRBJ1-5|many
TGTGCCAGCAGTTCGGGGGGGCCGGGGGATCAGCCCCAGCATTTT
CASSSGGPGDQPQHF
>14|TRBV7-2|-|TRBJ2-5|many
TGTGCCAGCAGCGCTATGGTAGTCCAAGAGACCCAGTACTTC
CASSAMVVQETQYF
>11|TRBV10-3|-|TRBJ2-1|many
TGTGCCTCTCAGGAAAACAATGAGCAGTTCTTC
CASQENNEQFF
>17|TRBV24-1|-|TRBJ2-3|-
TGTGCCACCAGTGGCCCGGGACCACTTTTCGGCACAGATACGCAGTATTTT
CATSGPGPLFGTDTQYF
>16|TRBV11-1|-|TRBJ1-6|few
TGTGCCAGCAGCTCTAGGGAAGATATAGCGGATTCACCCCTCCACTTT
CASSSREDIADSPLHF
>15|TRBV4-3|-|TRBJ2-7|few
TGCGCCAGCAGCCAGTACCGGGACCCTTCCTACGAGCAGTACTTC
CASSQYRDPSYEQYF
>15|TRBV5-6|-|TRBJ1-3|-
TGTGCCAGCAGCTACGCGACTGACTCTGGAAACACCATATATTTT
CASSYATDSGNTIYF
>15|TRBV4-1|-|TRBJ1-3|-
TGCGCCAGCAGCCAAGTCGAGGGGGGGAGAAACACCATATATTTT
CASSQVEGGRNTIYF
>16|TRBV4-3|-|TRBJ1-2|few
TGCGCCAGCAGCCAAGGAGGTGAGCAGGACGAATATGGCTACACCTTC
CASSQGGEQDEYGYTF